The next 5 T cell receptor beta chains were all read from a single sample in a study of CD8 T cells in ankylosing spondylitis. No cognate antigen is known for these TCRs. Whole-study results and caveats: Seemingly distinctive of ankylosing spondylitis blood was a TCR beta motif formed by eight highly homologous variants.

TCRdb used MiXCR to reprocess the 5' RACE reads, holding one entry per CDR3 protein. The data hold approximately 140,000 distinct CDR3 sequences, with 17% observed a single time. The sequencing input was blood, either unsorted or a sorted T cell fraction (not recorded which). The receptors originated from a male donor with ankylosing spondylitis.

This sequence joins TRBV10-1 and TRBJ2-1; TRBD1 matches at 7 bases. CDR3 size: 15 residues. Germline trimming cut 11 bases from V and 2 bases from J; bases unmatched to any gene: 12. The germline V gene has CDR1 WNHNN and CDR2 SYGVQD (reference sequence). The CDR3 region is CAGKVTGSTYNEQFF. The CDR3 region has the DNA TGCGCCGGTAAGGTGACAGGGTCGACCTACAATGAGCAGTTCTTC.

This clonotype was counted only a few times. This chain uses TRBV27 with TRBJ2-6; D remains ambiguous. This CDR3 comprises 17 residues. V lost 3 bases, J lost 0 bases, and 12 bases lay in between. CDR1 MNHEY and CDR2 SMNVEV come from the germline V gene (reference sequence). Here the CDR3 DNA reads TGTGCCAGCAGTTTGTCCGGACGTAACTCTGGGGCCAACGTCCTGACTTTC. It specifies CASSLSGRNSGANVLTF.

This clonotype was recorded a few times. This chain links TRBV29-1 with TRBJ2-1, with 10 positions matching TRBD2. With V trimmed by 8 bases and J by 4 bases, 8 bases remained unmatched. CDR1 and CDR2 (germline): SQVTM, ANQGSEA. The length of the CDR3 is 14 residues. The CDR3 DNA is TGCAGCATTGTGGCTAGCGGGAGTTACAATGAGCAGTTCTTC. As protein: CSIVASGSYNEQFF.

In regard to this clonotype: One end of the junction does not line up with germline, which may come from a read error. The rearrangement uses TRBV25-1 and TRBJ1-1; possibly TRBD1 for D (5 bases). Germline values: CDR1 MGHDK, CDR2 SYGVNS. This CDR3 has 14 amino acids. The CDR3 DNA reads TGTGTCAGCAGTGAATATGGGGGAGACACTGAAGCTTTCTTT. This gives the protein CVSSEYGGDTEAFF.

This clonotype showed up many times. This sequence joins TRBV24-1 and TRBJ2-1; TRBD2 matches at 12 bases. V shed 3 bases and J 12 bases; nucleotides not matched to a gene: 11. The germline gives CDR1 KGHDR, CDR2 SFDVKD. CDR3 size: 16 residues. CDR3 DNA: TGTGCCACCAGTGATCGGGTGACTAGCGGGAGTCTTTGGCAGTTCTTC. This gives the protein CATSDRVTSGSLWQFF.